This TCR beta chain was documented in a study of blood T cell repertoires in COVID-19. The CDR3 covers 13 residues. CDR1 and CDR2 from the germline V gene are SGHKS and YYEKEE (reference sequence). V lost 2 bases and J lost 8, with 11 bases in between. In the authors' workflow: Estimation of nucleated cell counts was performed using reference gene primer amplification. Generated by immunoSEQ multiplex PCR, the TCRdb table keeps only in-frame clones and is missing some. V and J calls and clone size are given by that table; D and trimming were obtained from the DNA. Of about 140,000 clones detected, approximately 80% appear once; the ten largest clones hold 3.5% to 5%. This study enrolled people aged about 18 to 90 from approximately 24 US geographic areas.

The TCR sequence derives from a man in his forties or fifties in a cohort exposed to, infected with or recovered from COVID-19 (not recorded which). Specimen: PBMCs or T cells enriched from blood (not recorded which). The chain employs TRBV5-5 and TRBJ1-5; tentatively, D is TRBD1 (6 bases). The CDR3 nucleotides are TGTGCCAGCAGCTTTACAGGGCGAGAGCCCCAGCATTTT. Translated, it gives CASSFTGREPQHF.